This T cell receptor (beta chain) was identified during a study of T-cell reconstitution after alpha-beta-depleted transplantation in children. Points from the study as a whole: The main origin of T-cell counts and diversity one year after transplant was newly produced T cells. About two months after transplant, alpha-beta T cells reportedly came from several hundred expanded graft clones.

Preparation of the TCRbeta library involved a method that used unique molecular identifiers. TCRdb independently ran MiXCR on the PCR reads; one entry per CDR3 protein. Here the sample spans about 230,000 distinct CDR3 sequences, roughly 10% being singletons. This clonotype appeared many times. What it binds is unknown. The sequences come from PBMCs, collected before TCRalphabeta/CD19-depleted stem cell transplant. The source of this sequence is a child younger than two with acute myeloid leukemia, due to receive a stem cell transplant.

The CDR3 DNA reads as TGTGCCAGCAGTAAACCGGGACAGGGCGACGGCGAGCAGTACTTC. Its translation is CASSKPGQGDGEQYF. This chain links TRBV6-1 with TRBJ2-7; TRBD1 matches 9 bases. The germline CDR1 and CDR2 sequences are MNHNS and SASEGT. There are 15 residues in the CDR3. V was pared by 5 bases and J by 6 bases, with 11 bases of the junction left unmatched.